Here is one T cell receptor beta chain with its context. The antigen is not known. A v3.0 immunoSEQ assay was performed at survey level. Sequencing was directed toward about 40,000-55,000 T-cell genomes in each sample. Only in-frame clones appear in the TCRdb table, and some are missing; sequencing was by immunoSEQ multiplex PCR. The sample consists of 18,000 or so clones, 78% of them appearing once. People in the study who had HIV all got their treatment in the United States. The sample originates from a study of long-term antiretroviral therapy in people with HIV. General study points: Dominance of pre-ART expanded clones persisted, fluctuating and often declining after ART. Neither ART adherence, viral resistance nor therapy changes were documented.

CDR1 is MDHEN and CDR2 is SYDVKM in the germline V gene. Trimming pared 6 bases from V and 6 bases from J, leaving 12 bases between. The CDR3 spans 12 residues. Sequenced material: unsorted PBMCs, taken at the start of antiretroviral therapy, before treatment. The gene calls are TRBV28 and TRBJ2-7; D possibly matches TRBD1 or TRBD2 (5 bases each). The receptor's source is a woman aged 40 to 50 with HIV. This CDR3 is CASRRDPSEQYF. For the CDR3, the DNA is TGTGCCAGCAGAAGGGACCCTAGCGAGCAGTACTTC.